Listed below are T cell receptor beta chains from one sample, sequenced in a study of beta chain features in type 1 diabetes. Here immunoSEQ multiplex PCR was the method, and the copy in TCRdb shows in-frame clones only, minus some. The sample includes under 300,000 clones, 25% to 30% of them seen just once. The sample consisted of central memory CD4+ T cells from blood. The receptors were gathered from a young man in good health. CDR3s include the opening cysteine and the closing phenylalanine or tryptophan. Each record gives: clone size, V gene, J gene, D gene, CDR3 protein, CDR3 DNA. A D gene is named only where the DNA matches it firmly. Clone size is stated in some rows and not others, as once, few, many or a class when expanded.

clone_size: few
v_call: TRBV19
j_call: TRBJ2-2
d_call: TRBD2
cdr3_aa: CASSQLAGGTGELFF
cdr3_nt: TGTGCCAGTAGCCAACTAGCGGGAGGCACCGGGGAGCTGTTTTTT

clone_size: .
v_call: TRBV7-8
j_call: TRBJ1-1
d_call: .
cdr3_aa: CASSLAHGNTEAFF
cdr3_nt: TGTGCCAGCAGCTTAGCCCACGGGAACACTGAAGCTTTCTTT

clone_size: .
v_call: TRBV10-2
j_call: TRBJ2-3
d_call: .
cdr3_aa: CASSHSWRDTQYF
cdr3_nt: TGCGCCAGCAGTCATAGCTGGCGAGATACGCAGTATTTT

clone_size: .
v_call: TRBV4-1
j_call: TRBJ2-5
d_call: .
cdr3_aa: CASSQAGVLRETQYF
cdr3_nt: TGCGCCAGCAGCCAAGCGGGGGTCCTCAGGGAGACCCAGTACTTC

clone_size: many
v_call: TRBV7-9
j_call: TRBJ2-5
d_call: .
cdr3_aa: CASSHSPVTFRVQETQYF
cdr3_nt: TGTGCCAGCAGCCATTCACCCGTGACATTCAGGGTTCAGGAGACCCAGTACTTC

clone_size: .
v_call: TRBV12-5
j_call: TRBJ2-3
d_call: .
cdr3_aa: CASGWRGGTDTQYF
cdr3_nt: TGTGCTAGTGGTTGGAGGGGGGGCACAGATACGCAGTATTTT

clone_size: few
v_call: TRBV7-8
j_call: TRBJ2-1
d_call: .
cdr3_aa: CASSSDRRARNNEQFF
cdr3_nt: TGTGCCAGCAGCTCGGACCGCAGGGCGAGGAACAATGAGCAGTTCTTC

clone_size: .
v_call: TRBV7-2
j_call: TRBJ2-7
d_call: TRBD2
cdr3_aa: CASSRRLAGIHEQYF
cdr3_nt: TGTGCCAGCAGCCGACGTCTAGCGGGGATCCACGAGCAGTACTTC

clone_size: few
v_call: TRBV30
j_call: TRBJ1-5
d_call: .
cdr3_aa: CAWSGGIGQGPQHF
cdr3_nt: TGTGCCTGGAGTGGAGGGATTGGGCAGGGTCCCCAGCATTTT

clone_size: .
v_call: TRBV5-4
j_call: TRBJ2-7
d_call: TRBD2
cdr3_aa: CASSTSGSYEQYF
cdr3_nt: TGTGCCAGCAGCACTAGCGGGAGCTACGAGCAGTACTTC

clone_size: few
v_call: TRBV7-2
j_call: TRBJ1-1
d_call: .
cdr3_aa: CASSPQWGTEAFF
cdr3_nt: TGTGCCAGCAGCCCCCAGTGGGGCACTGAAGCTTTCTTT

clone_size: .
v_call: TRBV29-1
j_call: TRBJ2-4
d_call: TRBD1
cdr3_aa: CSVKDRNIQYF
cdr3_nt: TGCAGCGTGAAGGACAGGAACATTCAGTACTTC

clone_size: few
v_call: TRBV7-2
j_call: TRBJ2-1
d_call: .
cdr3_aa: CASSLAMSTNEQFF
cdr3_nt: TGTGCCAGCAGCTTAGCAATGTCTACCAATGAGCAGTTCTTC

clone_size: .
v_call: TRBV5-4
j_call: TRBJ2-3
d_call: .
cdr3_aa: CASSLVAGRRDTQYF
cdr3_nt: TGTGCCAGCAGCTTGGTGGCCGGGCGCCGGGATACGCAGTATTTT

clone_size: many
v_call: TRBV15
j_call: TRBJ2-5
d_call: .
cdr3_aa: CATSSGTPETQYF
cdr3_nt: TGTGCCACCAGCAGTGGGACGCCGGAGACCCAGTACTTC

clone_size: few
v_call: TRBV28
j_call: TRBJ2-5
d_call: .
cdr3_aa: CASSYSDGRETQYF
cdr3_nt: TGTGCCAGCAGTTACTCGGACGGTAGGGAGACCCAGTACTTC

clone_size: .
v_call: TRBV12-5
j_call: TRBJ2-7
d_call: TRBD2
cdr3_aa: CASGSSGVSHEQYF
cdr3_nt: TGTGCTAGTGGTAGTAGCGGGGTGAGTCACGAGCAGTACTTC

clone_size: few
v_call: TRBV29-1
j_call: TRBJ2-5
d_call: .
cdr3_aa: CSVDQGLRQETQYF
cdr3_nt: TGCAGCGTTGACCAGGGGTTGCGGCAAGAGACCCAGTACTTC

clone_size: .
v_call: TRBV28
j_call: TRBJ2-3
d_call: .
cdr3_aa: CASSLSGGGTDTQYF
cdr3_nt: TGTGCCAGCAGCCTTAGCGGCGGTGGCACAGATACGCAGTATTTT

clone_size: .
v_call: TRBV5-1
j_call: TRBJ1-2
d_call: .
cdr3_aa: CASSLGGENYGYTF
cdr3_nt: TGCGCCAGCAGCTTGGGTGGCGAAAACTATGGCTACACCTTC

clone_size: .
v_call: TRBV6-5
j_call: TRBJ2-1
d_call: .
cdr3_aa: CASGYMNEQFF
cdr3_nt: TGTGCCAGCGGGTACATGAATGAGCAGTTCTTC

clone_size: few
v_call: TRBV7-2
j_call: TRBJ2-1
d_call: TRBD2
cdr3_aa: CASSSWTSGGNEQFF
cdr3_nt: TGTGCCAGCAGCTCTTGGACTAGCGGGGGTAATGAGCAGTTCTTC

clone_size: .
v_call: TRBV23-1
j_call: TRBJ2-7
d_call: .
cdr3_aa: CASSQSPYEQYF
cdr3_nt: TGCGCCAGCAGTCAGTCGCCCTACGAGCAGTACTTC

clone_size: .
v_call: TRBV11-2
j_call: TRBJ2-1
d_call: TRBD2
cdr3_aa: CASSQTLAGGPLYNEQFF
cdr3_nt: TGTGCCAGCAGCCAGACACTAGCGGGGGGCCCGTTATACAATGAGCAGTTCTTC

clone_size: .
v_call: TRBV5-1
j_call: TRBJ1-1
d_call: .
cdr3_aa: CASSLGATMNTEAFF
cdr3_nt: TGCGCCAGCAGCTTGGGGGCGACCATGAACACTGAAGCTTTCTTT

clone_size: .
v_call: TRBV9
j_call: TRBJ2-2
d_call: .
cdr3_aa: CASSADYLISGELFF
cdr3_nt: TGTGCCAGCAGCGCAGACTACTTAATCTCCGGGGAGCTGTTTTTT

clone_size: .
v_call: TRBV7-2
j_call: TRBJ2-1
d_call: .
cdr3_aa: CASSLLGRNNEQFF
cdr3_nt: TGTGCCAGCAGCTTACTGGGGAGAAACAATGAGCAGTTCTTC

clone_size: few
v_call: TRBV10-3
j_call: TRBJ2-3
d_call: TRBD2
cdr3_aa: CAISELAGPDTQYF
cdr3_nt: TGTGCCATCAGTGAACTAGCGGGGCCAGATACGCAGTATTTT

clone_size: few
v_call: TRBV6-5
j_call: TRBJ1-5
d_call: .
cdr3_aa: CASSSLGHTPTAQHF
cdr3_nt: TGTGCCAGCAGTTCCCTAGGACACACCCCAACGGCCCAGCATTTT

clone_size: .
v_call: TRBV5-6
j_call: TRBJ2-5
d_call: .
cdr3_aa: CASTTGLETQYF
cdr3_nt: TGTGCCAGCACCACAGGGTTAGAGACCCAGTACTTC

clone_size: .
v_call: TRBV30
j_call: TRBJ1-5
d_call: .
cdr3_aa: CAWSPGDQPQHF
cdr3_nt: TGTGCCTGGAGTCCAGGGGATCAGCCCCAGCATTTT

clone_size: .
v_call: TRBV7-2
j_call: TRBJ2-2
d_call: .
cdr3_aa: CASSINTPWNTGELFF
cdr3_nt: TGTGCCAGCAGCATTAACACTCCTTGGAACACCGGGGAGCTGTTTTTT

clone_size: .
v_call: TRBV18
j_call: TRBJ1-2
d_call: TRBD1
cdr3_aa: CASSPATGGANYGYTF
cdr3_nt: TGTGCCAGCTCACCAGCGACAGGGGGAGCCAACTATGGCTACACCTTC

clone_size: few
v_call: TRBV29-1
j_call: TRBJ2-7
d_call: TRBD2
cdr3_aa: CSAGSGIYEQYF
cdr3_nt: TGCAGCGCGGGAAGCGGGATCTACGAGCAGTACTTC

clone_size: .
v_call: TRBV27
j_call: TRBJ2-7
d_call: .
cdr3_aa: CARWGTSVYEQYF
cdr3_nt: TGTGCCCGGTGGGGGACCTCAGTCTACGAGCAGTACTTC

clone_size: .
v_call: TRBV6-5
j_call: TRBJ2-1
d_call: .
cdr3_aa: CASSLTQGYEQFF
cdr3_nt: TGTGCCAGCAGCCTTACTCAGGGATATGAGCAGTTCTTC

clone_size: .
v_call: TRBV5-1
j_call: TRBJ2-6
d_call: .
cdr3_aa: CASSLDLSGANVLTF
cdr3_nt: TGCGCCAGCAGCTTGGATCTCTCTGGGGCCAACGTCCTGACTTTC

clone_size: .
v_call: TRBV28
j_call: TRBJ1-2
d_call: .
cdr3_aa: CASSLLHIPSRGYTF
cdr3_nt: TGTGCCAGCAGTTTATTGCACATCCCTAGCAGGGGCTACACCTTC

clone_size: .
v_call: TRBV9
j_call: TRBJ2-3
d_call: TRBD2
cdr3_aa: CASSVGGLAVTDTQYF
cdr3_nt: TGTGCCAGCAGCGTAGGGGGACTAGCGGTAACAGATACGCAGTATTTT

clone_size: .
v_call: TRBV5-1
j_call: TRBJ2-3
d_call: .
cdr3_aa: CASSLAGITDTQYF
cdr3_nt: TGCGCCAGCAGCTTGGCGGGGATCACAGATACGCAGTATTTT

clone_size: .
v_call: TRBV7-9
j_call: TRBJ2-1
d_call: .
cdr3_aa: CASSFRRDGQFF
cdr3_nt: TGTGCCAGCAGCTTTCGGAGGGATGGGCAGTTCTTC

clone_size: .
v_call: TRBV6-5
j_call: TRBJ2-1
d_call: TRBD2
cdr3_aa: CASSSRLAGGYNEQFF
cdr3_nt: TGTGCCAGCAGTTCACGACTAGCGGGAGGCTACAATGAGCAGTTCTTC

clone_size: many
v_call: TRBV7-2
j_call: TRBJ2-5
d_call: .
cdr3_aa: CASSFAQGNRETQYF
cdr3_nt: TGTGCCAGCAGCTTCGCTCAGGGGAACCGGGAGACCCAGTACTTC

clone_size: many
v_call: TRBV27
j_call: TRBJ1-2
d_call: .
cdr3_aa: CASSSPNSYGYTF
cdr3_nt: TGTGCCAGCAGTTCCCCGAACAGCTATGGCTACACCTTC

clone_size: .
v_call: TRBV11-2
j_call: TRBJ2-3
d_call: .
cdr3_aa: CASQVWATDTQYF
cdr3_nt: TGTGCCAGTCAAGTATGGGCCACAGATACGCAGTATTTT